This T cell receptor beta chain emerged from a study of a mutant IDH1 vaccine in newly diagnosed glioma. The method was immunoSEQ multiplex PCR; TCRdb's version includes in-frame clones alone and lacks a portion of them. The sample carries about 56,000 clones, 80% to 90% recorded once. Regarding this clone: Its antigen is unidentified.

The time point: week 35, safety follow-up. What each vaccine dose contained was 300 ug of mutant IDH1 20-mer peptide, accompanied by topical imiquimod. Eight vaccinations were given in weeks 1, 3, 5, 7, 11, 15, 19 and 23. Germline loops: CDR1 SGHDT, CDR2 YYEEEE. V was pared by 1 base and J by 6 bases, with 17 bases between. The CDR3 totals 15 residues. The material sequenced was PBMCs, taken from a glioma patient whose treatment included an IDH1 peptide vaccine. The source of this sequence is a man in his forties with glioma. The rearrangement joins TRBV5-6 to TRBJ2-7; D could derive from TRBD1 or TRBD2 (5 bases each). CDR3 in amino acids: CASSLTGQGRAEQYF. DNA for the CDR3: TGTGCCAGCAGCTTGACGGGGCAGGGCAGAGCCGAGCAGTACTTC.